Presented here are 21 T cell receptor beta chains from one specimen sequenced in a study of control samples from healthy donors and cancer patients. TCRdb's copy holds only in-frame clones and misses some; the assay was immunoSEQ multiplex PCR. This sample carries roughly 120,000 clones, over 75% of them seen once, and the ten largest clones take around 1.1%. Sequenced: PBMCs. The receptors were gathered from a woman aged 45-59 years with colorectal cancer.

This rearrangement joins TRBV2 to TRBJ2-3, with D perhaps TRBD2 (5 bases). From germline, CDR1 is SNHLY and CDR2 FYNNEI. V was clipped by 8 bases and J by 0 bases, with 15 bases between them. This CDR3 contains 15 residues. CDR3 nucleotide sequence: TGTGCCAGCGGTGTGAGGCGGGTTAGCACAGATACGCAGTATTTT. Translation: CASGVRRVSTDTQYF. Supplemented by reference TRBV2 and TRBJ2-3, the full variable domain reads EPEVTQTPSHQVTQMGQEVILRCVPISNHLYFYWYRQILGQKVEFLVSFYNNEISEKSEIFDDQFSVERPDGSNFTLKIRSTKLEDSAMYFCASGVRRVSTDTQYFGPGTRLTVL.

V and J are TRBV6-5 and TRBJ2-5; TRBD2 matches 10 bases. Germline CDR1 MNHEY, CDR2 SVGAGI. The CDR3 loop spans 14 amino acids. V lost 8 bases, J lost 5 bases, and 8 bases stayed unmatched. This chain's CDR3 is CASESGGASETQYF. The CDR3 DNA sequence: TGTGCCAGCGAGAGCGGGGGGGCCTCGGAGACCCAGTACTTC.

This chain connects TRBV29-1 to TRBJ2-3; no clear D gene. The length of the CDR3 is 11 residues. Germline CDR1 reads SQVTM; CDR2 reads ANQGSEA. With 7 bases removed from V and 4 bases from J, the gap between germline ends came to 9 bases. CDR3 loop: CSASTPDTQYF. The CDR3 nucleotides read TGCAGCGCTAGTACTCCAGATACGCAGTATTTT.

V usage is TRBV18 and J usage is TRBJ1-2; D remains ambiguous. The CDR3 contains 14 residues. V lost 0 bases to trimming and J lost 4 bases, with 9 bases between them. In germline, CDR1 is KGHSH, CDR2 LQKENI. CDR3 region: CASSPPERAYGYTF. The CDR3 nucleotides are TGTGCCAGCTCACCACCAGAGAGGGCCTATGGCTACACCTTC.

The chain recombines TRBV5-6 with TRBJ2-1, with D unresolved. The ends were cut back, 2 bases at V and 0 bases at J, with 15 bases in the middle. The length of the CDR3 is 17 residues. Per germline, CDR1 SGHDT and CDR2 YYEEEE. CDR3 DNA: TGTGCCAGCAGCTTAATAATAGGGCCCAGCTCCTACAATGAGCAGTTCTTC. Its translation: CASSLIIGPSSYNEQFF.

The chain couples TRBV30 to TRBJ1-4, with D maybe TRBD1 (5 bases). The CDR3 covers 14 residues. The germline V gene has CDR1 GTSNPN and CDR2 SVGIG (reference sequence). The V end lost 0 bases, the J end lost 7 bases, and 12 bases lay between the germline ends. This chain's CDR3 is CAWSVRGGGEKLFF. For the CDR3, the DNA is TGTGCCTGGAGTGTACGGGGGGGTGGTGAAAAACTGTTTTTT.

This rearrangement joins TRBV18 to TRBJ1-1; 9 nucleotides agree with TRBD1. The junction had 7 bases not matched to a gene; V was cut back by 4 bases and J by 1 base. The germline gives CDR1 KGHSH, CDR2 LQKENI. This CDR3 contains 16 residues. CDR3 coding DNA: TGTGCCAGCTCACGATCCGTGGGACAGGGGAACACTGAAGCTTTCTTT. Translating gives CASSRSVGQGNTEAFF.

This clone was detected once. The chain carries TRBV5-1 and TRBJ1-1; the D is unclear. Trimming removed 0 bases from V and 5 bases from J, with 20 bases in between. Germline V gene data show CDR1 as SGHRS and CDR2 as YFSETQ. The CDR3 is 17 residues long. CDR3 residues: CASSLEVGRKMRTEAFF. CDR3 in DNA: TGCGCCAGCAGCTTGGAGGTCGGGCGTAAGATGAGGACTGAAGCTTTCTTT. Combining the CDR3 with reference TRBV5-1 and TRBJ1-1 gives the whole variable domain KAGVTQTPRYLIKTRGQQVTLSCSPISGHRSVSWYQQTPGQGLQFLFEYFSETQRNKGNFPGRFSGRQFSNSRSEMNVSTLELGDSALYLCASSLEVGRKMRTEAFFGQGTRLTVV.

The V and J genes are TRBV9 and TRBJ2-7; D is unclear. Trimming stripped 0 bases from V and 2 bases from J, with 15 bases between. The CDR3 contains 16 residues. The germline V gene has CDR1 SGDLS and CDR2 YYNGEE. The CDR3 spells CASSVGGDTATYEQYF. CDR3 DNA: TGTGCCAGCAGCGTAGGTGGTGACACGGCCACCTACGAGCAGTACTTC.

The chain recombines TRBV18 with TRBJ1-3, with D tentatively TRBD1 (5 bases). Germline values: CDR1 KGHSH, CDR2 LQKENI. V was clipped by 1 base and J by 0 bases, with 10 bases between them. CDR3 length equals 16 residues. As DNA, the CDR3 is TGTGCCAGCTCACCACAGGGGCAAAGCTCTGGAAACACCATATATTTT. It translates to CASSPQGQSSGNTIYF.

The J gene is TRBJ2-7, the V gene TRBV7-6; TRBD2 agrees at 11 bases. This CDR3 is 18 amino acids long. The germline V gene encodes CDR1 SGHVS and CDR2 FNYEAQ. The J segment lost 4 bases and the V segment lost 5 bases, leaving 16 bases of the junction unmatched. The chain's CDR3 is CASSPGVNSGRAGYEQYF. CDR3 nucleotides: TGTGCCAGCAGCCCAGGAGTCAATAGCGGGAGGGCCGGTTACGAGCAGTACTTC. The full variable domain, in which reference TRBV7-6 and TRBJ2-7 provide the parts outside the CDR3, is GAGVSQSPRYKVTKRGQDVALRCDPISGHVSLYWYRQALGQGPEFLTYFNYEAQQDKSGLPNDRFSAERPEGSISTLTIQRTEQRDSAMYRCASSPGVNSGRAGYEQYFGPGTRLTVT.

The genes are TRBV29-1 and TRBJ2-7; D uncertain. This CDR3 region has 14 residues. Trimming took 6 bases from V and 9 from J, leaving 24 bases between them. The germline V gene encodes CDR1 SQVTM and CDR2 ANQGSEA. The CDR3 here is CSVETLDGGSGQYF. The DNA of the CDR3 is TGCAGCGTCGAGACCTTGGACGGCGGATCCGGGCAGTACTTC.

The count of this clone is one. V gene TRBV6-5 combines with J gene TRBJ1-6, with D hard to call. Germline lookup yields CDR1 MNHEY and CDR2 SVGAGI. V lost 5 bases to trimming and J lost 11 bases, with 16 bases between them. The CDR3 spans 14 residues. The CDR3 DNA sequence: TGTGCCAGCAGTCCTACTAGTGGCCCCCCACCCCTCCACTTT. It translates to CASSPTSGPPPLHF.

This rearrangement joins TRBV9 to TRBJ1-3; D perhaps matches TRBD1 (6 bases). The CDR3 sequence is 15 residues long. V gave up 0 bases and J gave up 4 bases, with 11 bases separating them. From germline, CDR1 is SGDLS and CDR2 YYNGEE. The CDR3 sequence: CASSVDGGRGNTIYF. CDR3 nucleotide sequence: TGTGCCAGCAGCGTAGATGGGGGGCGCGGAAACACCATATATTTT.

V and J are TRBV6-5 and TRBJ1-2, with 10 bases that match TRBD1. Per germline, CDR1 MNHEY and CDR2 SVGAGI. V trimming: 8 bases; J trimming: 4 bases; junction bases outside the gene matches: 10. This CDR3 contains 15 residues. CDR3 coding DNA: TGTGCCAGCGGGTCGACAGGGGGCCGTACCTATGGCTACACCTTC. It specifies CASGSTGGRTYGYTF.

As DNA, the CDR3 is TGTGCCAGCAGATCGGGGGGGACCCAGCATTTT. Its protein product is CASRSGGTQHF. The chain couples TRBV2 to TRBJ1-5, with D perhaps TRBD1 (5 bases). The CDR3 contains 11 residues. Trimming removed 6 bases at V and 11 bases at J, with 11 bases between. The germline CDR1 and CDR2 sequences are SNHLY and FYNNEI.

This clone was counted a few times. This chain uses TRBV2 with TRBJ2-6; 8 bases agree with TRBD1. J gave up 0 bases and V 6 bases, and 7 bases lay outside the gene matches. Per the germline V gene, CDR1 is SNHLY and CDR2 is FYNNEI. The CDR3 has 17 residues. The CDR3 is CASRTPGQVSGANVLTF. DNA for the CDR3: TGTGCCAGCAGGACGCCGGGACAGGTCTCTGGGGCCAACGTCCTGACTTTC.

This clone was detected a few times. The chain couples TRBV4-1 to TRBJ2-7; the D gene is possibly TRBD2 (5 bases). V lost 6 bases and J lost 7, with 22 bases in between. This CDR3 has 15 residues. CDR1 is MGHRA and CDR2 is YSYEKL in the germline V gene. The CDR3 nucleotides are TGCGCCAGCAGTCCAGCAGGACCCAAATCGGGGGAGCAGTACTTC. Translation: CASSPAGPKSGEQYF.

CDR3 loop: CASSGRDRGFYEQYF. Here the CDR3 DNA reads TGTGCCAGCAGTGGCCGGGACAGGGGATTCTACGAGCAGTACTTC. The chain links TRBV2 to TRBJ2-7, with TRBD1 matching 10 bases. The CDR3 sequence is 15 residues long. Germline V CDR1 and CDR2: SNHLY, FYNNEI. Trimming removed 4 bases from V and 3 bases from J; junction bases left unmatched: 6.

This chain uses TRBV27 with TRBJ1-2; weak D call: TRBD1 (5 bases). Germline CDR1 reads MNHEY; CDR2 reads SMNVEV (reference sequence). CDR3 length equals 13 residues. V lost 4 bases, J lost 3 bases, and 9 bases lay in between. This chain's CDR3 is CASSSRGDYGYTF. CDR3 DNA sequence: TGTGCCAGCAGTTCAAGGGGAGACTATGGCTACACCTTC.

This rearrangement joins TRBV5-5 to TRBJ2-4; 8 bases are shared with TRBD2. The CDR3 spans 13 residues. The germline CDR1 and CDR2 sequences are SGHKS and YYEKEE (reference sequence). With V trimmed by 3 bases and J by 5 bases, 1 base remained unmatched. The DNA of the CDR3 is TGTGCCAGCAGCTCCGGGGGGGAAAACATTCAGTACTTC. Residues: CASSSGGENIQYF.